The next 10 T cell receptor beta chains were all read from a single sample in a study of blood T cell repertoires in COVID-19. TCRdb's copy holds only in-frame clones and misses some; the assay was immunoSEQ multiplex PCR. The table lists some 26,000 clones, 87% of them singletons. Input material: peripheral blood. The source is a human donor in a cohort sampled during active COVID-19.

The V gene is TRBV18, the J gene TRBJ1-6; 7 bases match TRBD1. Germline-derived CDR1 and CDR2 are KGHSH and LQKENI. Trimming removed 2 bases from V and 7 bases from J; junction bases left unmatched: 5. The CDR3 contains 15 residues. The CDR3 DNA reads as TGTGCCAGCTCACCATCACAGGGGCAGAATTCACCCCTCCACTTT. This translates into CASSPSQGQNSPLHF. The full variable domain, completed using reference TRBV18 and TRBJ1-6, is NAGVMQNPRHLVRRRGQEARLRCSPMKGHSHVYWYRQLPEEGLKFMVYLQKENIIDESGMPKERFSAEFPKEGPSILRIQQVVRGDSAAYFCASSPSQGQNSPLHFGNGTRLTVT.

This chain connects TRBV6-5 to TRBJ2-7; 7 bases match TRBD1. V was clipped by 6 bases and J by 2 bases; unmatched bases: 7. Looked up from germline, CDR1 is MNHEY and CDR2 is SVGAGI. This CDR3 region has 14 residues. The CDR3 coding sequence is TGTGCCAGCAGAACGGGACAGCCACCCTACGAGCAGTACTTC. Translated: CASRTGQPPYEQYF.

To note about this clone: Other DNA sequences from this sample encode an identical CDR3 as well. The chain joins TRBV5-1 to TRBJ1-2; no clear D gene. CDR3 length: 13 amino acids. V lost 0 bases and J lost 2, with 5 bases in between. Germline CDR1 is SGHRS and CDR2 is YFSETQ. The chain's CDR3 is CASSLDSNYGYTF. CDR3 DNA sequence: TGCGCCAGCAGCTTGGACAGCAACTATGGCTACACCTTC.

This sequence joins TRBV5-4 and TRBJ2-7; TRBD2 agrees at 8 bases. The germline gives CDR1 SGHNT, CDR2 YYREEE (reference sequence). The J segment lost 3 bases and the V segment lost 5 bases, leaving 10 bases of the junction unmatched. The CDR3 has 15 residues. The CDR3 protein is CASSPGRTSSYEQYF. Written as DNA, the CDR3 is TGTGCCAGCAGTCCGGGTAGGACTAGCAGCTACGAGCAGTACTTC. The complete variable domain, with remaining parts taken from reference TRBV5-4 and TRBJ2-7, reads ETGVTQSPTHLIKTRGQQVTLRCSSQSGHNTVSWYQQALGQGPQFIFQYYREEENGRGNFPPRFSGLQFPNYSSELNVNALELDDSALYLCASSPGRTSSYEQYFGPGTRLTVT.

This clone was observed a single time. CDR3 sequence (DNA): TGTGCCACCAGCTCCCGAAGGGGGCTGGGCACAGATACGCAGTATTTT. It is translated as CATSSRRGLGTDTQYF. The genes are TRBV15 and TRBJ2-3; 7 nucleotides match TRBD1. Germline values: CDR1 LNHNV, CDR2 YYDKDF (reference sequence). The CDR3 length is 16 residues. With 5 bases clipped from V and 1 base from J, the junction kept 9 bases outside the gene matches.

This clone was detected a few times. This chain links TRBV11-3 with TRBJ1-1; D remains unclear. From germline, CDR1 is SGHNT and CDR2 YENEEA. V dropped 1 base and J dropped 8 bases, with 11 bases sitting between them. The CDR3 covers 13 residues. The chain's CDR3 is CASSLAPRSEAFF. In DNA form, the CDR3 reads TGTGCCAGCAGCTTAGCCCCCCGGTCAGAAGCTTTCTTT.

The chain recombines TRBV7-2 with TRBJ2-7; D possibly corresponds to TRBD1 (6 bases). V lost 4 bases and J 6 bases, leaving 19 bases between the germline ends. Germline V lookup: CDR1 SGHTA, CDR2 FQGNSA. The CDR3 spans 15 residues. The CDR3 is CASSSHSGGPPEQYF. CDR3 bases: TGTGCCAGCAGCTCACACTCTGGGGGCCCTCCCGAGCAGTACTTC.

The chain links TRBV6-1 to TRBJ2-2, with 13 nucleotides matching TRBD2. In germline, CDR1 is MNHNS, CDR2 SASEGT. Trimming cost V 3 bases and J 5 bases; bases outside gene matches: 0. The CDR3 consists of 15 residues. The CDR3 protein is CASSEGLAGTGELFF. As DNA, the CDR3 is TGTGCCAGCAGTGAGGGACTAGCGGGAACCGGGGAGCTGTTTTTT.

V usage is TRBV6-1 and J usage is TRBJ1-3; tentatively, D is TRBD1 (5 bases). The CDR3 loop spans 16 amino acids. Germline CDR1 MNHNS, CDR2 SASEGT. Between the trimmed V and J ends, which lost 0 bases and 0 bases, there was a span of 9 bases. In nucleotides, the CDR3 is TGTGCCAGCAGTGAAGCTAGGGGATTCTCTGGAAACACCATATATTTT. This translates into CASSEARGFSGNTIYF.

About this clone: Other nucleotide sequences in the sample specify the same CDR3. The CDR3 DNA reads TGCGCCAGCAGCTTGGTCGCGGGCCCGAGAGATACGCAGTATTTT. It is translated as CASSLVAGPRDTQYF. The chain carries TRBV5-1 and TRBJ2-3; D is perhaps TRBD2 (5 bases). There are 15 residues in the CDR3. Looked up from germline, CDR1 is SGHRS and CDR2 is YFSETQ. The V end lost 0 bases, the J end lost 5 bases, and 13 bases lay between the germline ends.